This T cell receptor beta chain was obtained from a study of T-cell reconstitution after alpha-beta-depleted transplantation in children. With regard to this clonotype: Its antigen is not known.

Library preparation (for TCRbeta) was performed with unique molecular identifiers. TCRdb independently ran MiXCR on the PCR reads; one entry per CDR3 protein. The sample records about 980,000 distinct CDR3 sequences, roughly 29% being singletons. General observations from the study: Alpha-beta T cells present about two months after transplant were reported to originate from several hundred expanded graft clones. Among T cells one year after transplant, newly produced cells accounted for most counts and diversity.

CDR1 SGHTA and CDR2 FQGNSA come from the germline V gene. Trimming removed 1 base from V and 3 bases from J, with 10 bases in between. This CDR3 has 14 amino acids. The chain couples TRBV7-2 to TRBJ2-7, with D uncertain. The sequencing used PBMCs, mostly from graft donor cells, collected 360 days after TCRalphabeta/CD19-depleted stem cell transplant. The clonotype originates from a boy under two years old who had a stem cell transplant for SCID, so the T cells may come from the graft donor. DNA for the CDR3: TGTGCCAGCAGCTTAGGATCCCATAACTACGAGCAGTACTTC. This sequence encodes CASSLGSHNYEQYF.